Following are 6 T cell receptor beta chains from one sample sequenced in a study of CD8+CD57+ T cells in acquired aplastic anemia. The use of genomic DNA as template underpinned the TCR beta VDJ and CDR3 profiling. Using its own MiXCR run on the reads, TCRdb lists one record per CDR3 protein. The sample consists of 74,000 or so distinct CDR3 sequences, around half of them appearing once. Sequencing input: sorted CD4+, CD8+, or CD8+CD57+ T cells (not recorded which) from PBMCs. The receptor source for this set is a human donor in good health, serving as a control.

This chain links TRBV29-1 with TRBJ1-2; D is undetermined. Germline V gives CDR1 SQVTM, CDR2 ANQGSEA. There are 12 residues in the CDR3. The V end lost 0 bases, the J end lost 8 bases, and 10 bases lay between the germline ends. Here the CDR3 DNA reads TGCAGCGTTGAAGAGCGGGGAGGCGGCTACACCTTC. It is translated as CSVEERGGGYTF.

The chain joins TRBV6-1 to TRBJ2-5; 8 nucleotides align to TRBD2. Germline assignment: CDR1 MNHNS and CDR2 SASEGT. Trimming cost V 6 bases and J 2 bases; bases outside gene matches: 5. The CDR3 has 14 residues. CDR3 amino acids: CASRRTSRQETQYF. The CDR3 DNA sequence: TGTGCCAGCAGGAGGACTAGCAGGCAAGAGACCCAGTACTTC.

V gene TRBV9 combines with J gene TRBJ1-1; TRBD1 aligns across 11 bases. Germline V lookup: CDR1 SGDLS, CDR2 YYNGEE. The CDR3 has 17 residues. The V segment lost 3 bases and the J segment 1 base; nucleotides outside the gene matches: 8. The CDR3 region has the DNA TGTGCCAGCAGCGCGGAGGGGACAGGGGGGACGAACACTGAAGCTTTCTTT. Its translation: CASSAEGTGGTNTEAFF.

V usage is TRBV19 and J usage is TRBJ2-3, with 7 bases fitting TRBD1. Germline CDR1 and CDR2: LNHDA and SQIVND (reference sequence). The CDR3 sequence is 15 residues long. V shed 1 base, J shed 4 bases, and the junction held 5 bases outside the gene matches. This chain's CDR3 is CASSIVRQGADTQYF. As DNA, the CDR3 is TGTGCCAGTAGTATAGTTCGACAGGGTGCAGATACGCAGTATTTT.

In regard to this clonotype: At one boundary the junction diverges from the germline segment, which might be a read error. The chain uses TRBV19 and TRBJ1-1; no clear D. Germline V lookup: CDR1 LNHDA, CDR2 SQIVND (reference sequence). This CDR3 has 13 amino acids. This chain's CDR3 is CASSVLDSTEAFF. In nucleotides, the CDR3 is TGTGCCAGTAGCGTCCTGGATAGCACTGAGGCTTTCTTT.

This clonotype was counted many times. J is TRBJ2-1 and V is TRBV7-3; D is unresolved. The CDR3 extends over 16 amino acids. V was clipped by 3 bases and J by 0 bases, with 12 bases between them. The germline CDR1 and CDR2 sequences are SGHTA and FQGTGA. The CDR3 sequence is CASSFKTDSSYNEQFF. The CDR3 region has the DNA TGTGCCAGCAGCTTCAAGACCGATAGCTCCTACAATGAGCAGTTCTTC.